A selection of T cell receptor beta chains follows, all from one sample in a study of blood T cell repertoires in COVID-19. TCRdb's table, derived via immunoSEQ multiplex PCR, lists solely in-frame clones and lacks some. In the table there are approximately 170,000 clones, around 82% of which are singletons. Sequencing was carried out using peripheral blood. The receptor set was obtained from a human donor with acute or convalescent COVID-19. The donor label of this sample is uncertain. Both conserved end residues are part of each CDR3. D genes are given only for firm matches. Rows may omit the clone size; those that give it use once, few, many or a size class.

d_call j_call cdr3_length clone_size v_call cdr3_nt cdr3_aa
TRBD1 TRBJ1-2 13 NA TRBV5-5 TGTGCCAGCAGCACCAGGGGGAGCTATGGCTACACCTTC CASSTRGSYGYTF
NA TRBJ1-5 14 NA TRBV10-2 TGCGCCAGCAGTGAGTCGACATCGAATCAGCCCCAGCATTTT CASSESTSNQPQHF
NA TRBJ2-1 13 NA TRBV7-3 TGTGCCAGCAGCTTAAACGAGGGATCGGAGCAGTTCTTC CASSLNEGSEQFF
NA TRBJ2-6 17 NA TRBV28 TGTGCCAGCAGTTTAGGTCTCACAGACTCTGGGGCCAACGTCCTGACTTTC CASSLGLTDSGANVLTF
NA TRBJ1-1 13 NA TRBV14 TGTGCCAGCAGCCAAGATTTGCGGGCTGAAGCTTTCTTT CASSQDLRAEAFF
TRBD1 TRBJ1-2 13 NA TRBV3-1/TRBV3-2 TGTGCCAGCAGCCCCAACAGGGGGGGCGGCTACACCTTC CASSPNRGGGYTF
TRBD1 TRBJ2-5 15 NA TRBV19 TGTGCCAGTAGTATACGACAGGGGCGCCAAGAGACCCAGTACTTC CASSIRQGRQETQYF
NA TRBJ1-2 15 NA TRBV7-3 TGTGCCAGCAGCTTCGACAGGTTGGGTCTCTATGGCTACACCTTC CASSFDRLGLYGYTF
TRBD1 TRBJ2-7 16 NA TRBV3-1/TRBV3-2 TGTGCCAGCAGCCAACCTACCGGGGACAGCACCTACGAGCAGTACTTC CASSQPTGDSTYEQYF
NA TRBJ1-5 12 NA TRBV6-5 TGTGCCAGCAAATGGGAGGATCAGCCCCAGCATTTT CASKWEDQPQHF
NA TRBJ1-6 13 NA TRBV25-1 TGTGCCAGCAGTGACGGAGGTAATTCACCCCTCCACTTT CASSDGGNSPLHF
NA TRBJ2-3 15 NA TRBV9 TGTGCCAGCAGCGTAGACAGTCCTAGCACAGATACGCAGTATTTT CASSVDSPSTDTQYF
TRBD1 TRBJ1-5 16 NA TRBV10-3 TGTGCCATCAGCCAAGGGGACAGAAGCACCAATCAGCCCCAGCATTTT CAISQGDRSTNQPQHF
NA TRBJ1-4 14 few TRBV7-9 TGTGCCAGCAGCTTAGGGGGAGACCGGGAAAAACTGTTTTTT CASSLGGDREKLFF
TRBD2 TRBJ2-1 18 few TRBV29-1 TGCAGCGTTGGGGGTTGGACTAGCGGGAGGGCTACCTACAATGAGCAGTTCTTC CSVGGWTSGRATYNEQFF
TRBD2 TRBJ2-1 17 NA TRBV7-9 TGTGCCAGCAGCCTCGGGGCTAGCGGGAGAGGATACAATGAGCAGTTCTTC CASSLGASGRGYNEQFF
NA TRBJ1-2 15 NA TRBV3-1/TRBV3-2 TGTGCCAGCAGCCCTGGGGGGAAGGCGGGGCATGGCTACACCTTC CASSPGGKAGHGYTF
NA TRBJ1-6 16 NA TRBV2 TGTGCCAGCAGTGATGACTCGACGGGCTATAATTCACCCCTCCACTTT CASSDDSTGYNSPLHF
TRBD1 TRBJ2-1 15 NA TRBV6-5 TGTGCCAGCAGGGAGGGACAGGACTCCTACAATGAGCAGTTCTTC CASREGQDSYNEQFF
TRBD1 TRBJ2-3 15 NA TRBV18 TGTGCCAGCTCACTATGGACAGGGGAGGCAGATACGCAGTATTTT CASSLWTGEADTQYF
TRBD2 TRBJ2-1 15 once TRBV6-5 TGTGCCAGCAGTTCCCGTACTAGCGGGGGCCCGCGGGAGTTCTTC CASSSRTSGGPREFF
TRBD1 TRBJ2-1 15 once TRBV7-9 TGTGCCAGCAGCTTCGACAGGGTTCAGGGCAATGAGCAGTTCTTC CASSFDRVQGNEQFF
TRBD1 TRBJ2-5 15 NA TRBV5-4 TGTGCCAGCAGCTTGCCGGGACAGGGCCAAGAGACCCAGTACTTC CASSLPGQGQETQYF
TRBD1 TRBJ1-2 15 NA TRBV7-6 TGTGCCAGCAGCTCTAGGGGACAGGGGGACTATGGCTACACCTTC CASSSRGQGDYGYTF
NA TRBJ1-1 15 NA TRBV25-1 TGTGCCAGCAGTGCGAGGACAGATTTGAACACTGAAGCTTTCTTT CASSARTDLNTEAFF
NA TRBJ1-3 14 NA TRBV11-1 TGTGCCAGCAGCCAGGGGTACTCTGGAAACACCATATATTTT CASSQGYSGNTIYF
NA TRBJ2-7 15 NA TRBV6-1 TGTGCCAGCAGTGAAAACCCGGGGAGCTCCTACGAGCAGTACTTC CASSENPGSSYEQYF
TRBD2 TRBJ2-5 13 NA TRBV10-2 TGCGCCACCCGACTAGCGGTCCAAGAGACCCAGTACTTC CATRLAVQETQYF
NA TRBJ1-2 13 NA TRBV28 TGTGCCAGCAGTGGGGGGGACACCTATGGCTACACCTTC CASSGGDTYGYTF
TRBD1 TRBJ2-7 14 NA TRBV7-2 TGTGCCAGCAGCTTCGGCGACAGGGGCTACGAGCAGTACTTC CASSFGDRGYEQYF
NA TRBJ2-5 14 NA TRBV7-2 TGTGCCAGCAGCTTAGGTGGAGGCGGAGAGACCCAGTACTTC CASSLGGGGETQYF
NA TRBJ2-3 17 NA TRBV5-1 TGCGCCAGCAGCTTGGTTGGAGCGCCGGATGAGGTGGATACGCAGTATTTT CASSLVGAPDEVDTQYF
TRBD1 TRBJ2-7 16 NA TRBV2 TGTGCCAGCAGTCGGACCCGACAGGGGGGCTACTACGAGCAGTACTTC CASSRTRQGGYYEQYF